These 31 T cell receptor beta chains came from one sample sequenced in a study of regulatory T cells in long-lasting Graves disease. In building TCR beta libraries, iRepertoire HTBI primers were used together with Arm-PCR of CDR3 regions. TCRdb independently ran MiXCR on the multiplex PCR reads; one entry per CDR3 protein. Here the sample spans roughly 400,000 distinct CDR3 sequences, around 21% being singletons. Indicated time point: persistent/refractory GD, antithyroid drugs over 5 years with positive TRAb. Generation of the TCR library employed RNA extracted from PBMCs. Sequenced material: peripheral blood mononuclear cells (PBMCs), taken when the disease was refractory, from a patient treated with antithyroid drugs. All receptors derive from a female donor with Graves disease.

The chain carries TRBV20-1 and TRBJ2-7; no clear D. V was pared by 3 bases and J by 1 base, with 10 bases between. From germline, CDR1 is DFQATT and CDR2 SNEGSKA (reference sequence). CDR3 length: 13 amino acids. CDR3 nucleotide sequence: TGCAGTGCTAGCTCCGGAAATTCCTACGAGCAGTACTTC. Protein: CSASSGNSYEQYF.

The chain links TRBV6-5 to TRBJ2-7; perhaps TRBD2 as D (5 bases). The CDR3 is made up of 16 amino acids. V was trimmed by 0 bases and J by 3 bases, leaving 15 bases between them. In germline, CDR1 is MNHEY, CDR2 SVGAGI. DNA for the CDR3: TGTGCCAGCAGTTACTCCCAAACTAGTTACGGCTACGAGCAGTACTTC. Residues: CASSYSQTSYGYEQYF.

This clonotype was counted only a few times. V gene TRBV7-3 combines with J gene TRBJ1-2; TRBD1 might be the D (5 bases). Germline CDR1 is SGHTA and CDR2 is FQGTGA. With 5 bases removed from V and 4 bases from J, the gap between germline ends came to 17 bases. The CDR3 is made up of 15 amino acids. The DNA for the CDR3 is TGTGCCAGCAGCCCCGATGGGGGATGGGGCTATGGCTACACCTTC. Translated, it gives CASSPDGGWGYGYTF.

This clonotype was counted between two and nine times. The chain carries TRBV28 and TRBJ2-7; 8 nucleotides match TRBD2. Germline CDR1 MDHEN, CDR2 SYDVKM. CDR3 length: 16 residues. V shed 6 bases and J 12 bases; nucleotides not matched to a gene: 22. DNA of the CDR3: TGTGCCAGCAGCCCGGTCCGAGCGGGAGATTTTGGTACGGCGTACTTC. Encoded protein: CASSPVRAGDFGTAYF.

In this sample, this clonotype turned up a few times. The gene calls are TRBV29-1 and TRBJ1-2, with 11 positions matching TRBD1. J was trimmed by 8 bases and V by 4 bases; bases with no gene match: 6. CDR3 length: 13 amino acids. Germline V gene sequence: CDR1 SQVTM, CDR2 ANQGSEA. The CDR3, as DNA: TGCAGCGTTGCCGGACAGGGGGCGACGGGCTACACCTTC. This sequence encodes CSVAGQGATGYTF.

As for this clonotype: This clone may be a read error of a much larger clone one base away. This chain connects TRBV20-1 to TRBJ2-2; D is ambiguous. The CDR3 covers 16 residues. The germline CDR1 and CDR2 sequences are DFQATT and SNEGSKA (reference sequence). The V end was cut by 0 bases, the J end by 4 bases, with 15 bases between. CDR3 coding DNA: TGCAGTGCTAGAGATCCCCGGAACGCGATCACCGGGGAGCTGTTTTTT. Residues: CSARDPRNAITGELFF.

This clonotype was detected many times. This sequence joins TRBV27 and TRBJ1-2; 10 nucleotides align to TRBD1. Trimming at V came to 6 bases and at J to 3 bases, leaving 7 bases not matched to a gene. This CDR3 has 15 amino acids. CDR1 is MNHEY and CDR2 is SMNVEV in the germline V gene (reference sequence). DNA for the CDR3: TGTGCCAGCAGGTCGACAGGGGGCGTGGACTATGGCTACACCTTC. Its translation: CASRSTGGVDYGYTF.

There are many counts of this clonotype. The rearrangement joins TRBV11-2 to TRBJ1-6, with 8 positions matching TRBD1. The trim removed 10 bases at V and 3 bases at J, leaving 2 bases unmatched. Germline V gene sequence: CDR1 SGHAT, CDR2 FQNNGV. CDR3 length equals 13 residues. The CDR3 region is CATGTGYNSPLHF. CDR3 bases: TGTGCCACCGGGACAGGCTATAATTCACCCCTCCACTTT.

The genes are TRBV3-1 and TRBJ1-2; a possible D gene is TRBD1 (5 bases). V was trimmed by 3 bases and J by 8 bases, leaving 16 bases between them. Germline assignment: CDR1 LGHDT and CDR2 YNNKEL (reference sequence). The CDR3 consists of 14 residues. CDR3 sequence: CASSHWSQGGGYTF. DNA of the CDR3: TGTGCCAGCAGCCATTGGTCTCAGGGAGGGGGCTACACCTTC.

This clonotype was seen only a few times. The CDR3 sequence is CASSPLSSGSTEAFF. CDR3 DNA: TGTGCCAGCTCGCCCCTTAGTTCTGGGAGCACTGAAGCTTTCTTT. V and J are TRBV18 and TRBJ1-1; D not certain. The V end lost 6 bases, the J end lost 4 bases, and 18 bases lay between the germline ends. The length of the CDR3 is 15 residues. Per germline, CDR1 KGHSH and CDR2 LQKENI.

This clonotype was counted ten times or more. A read error may account for a junction end that differs from germline. The chain combines TRBV5-1 with TRBJ1-1, with D perhaps matching TRBD1 (6 bases). CDR1 and CDR2 (germline): SGHRS, YFSETQ. CDR3 length: 15 amino acids. The CDR3 DNA reads as TGTGCCAGCAGCTTAGACGCAGGGGTGAACACTGAAGCTTTCTTT. Amino acid sequence: CASSLDAGVNTEAFF.

V is TRBV5-1 and J is TRBJ2-3, with TRBD1 matching over 11 bases. This CDR3 comprises 15 residues. CDR1 is SGHRS and CDR2 is YFSETQ in the germline V gene. V lost 6 bases to trimming and J lost 2 bases; unmatched junction nucleotides: 5. As DNA, the CDR3 is TGCGCCAGCAAAGGGGACAGGGGGATCACAGATACGCAGTATTTT. Translation: CASKGDRGITDTQYF.

V is TRBV6-1 and J is TRBJ1-6; no definite D call. The CDR3 is made up of 12 amino acids. V lost 2 bases and J 8 bases, leaving 4 bases between the germline ends. The V gene's germline CDR1 is MNHNS and CDR2 SASEGT. DNA of the CDR3: TGTGCCAGCAGTGAAACCCATTCACCCCTCCACTTT. Translation: CASSETHSPLHF.

This clonotype showed up many times. The rearrangement links TRBV27 to TRBJ1-6; D is ambiguous. There are 14 residues in the CDR3. The V gene lost 3 bases and the J gene lost 9 bases, with 12 bases spanning the gap. Germline loops: CDR1 MNHEY, CDR2 SMNVEV (reference sequence). In DNA form, the CDR3 reads TGTGCCAGCAGTTTTAGCACAGAAGGTTCACCCCTCCACTTT. Translated, it gives CASSFSTEGSPLHF.

This clonotype showed up just a few times. V gene TRBV6-2 or TRBV6-3 combines with J gene TRBJ2-7; tentatively, D is TRBD1 (6 bases). Deletions cut 2 bases from V and 2 bases from J, with 10 bases between. This CDR3 contains 14 residues. The germline V gene has CDR1 MNHEY and CDR2 SVGEGT. The CDR3 sequence is CASSYATGAYEQYF. The CDR3 DNA sequence: TGTGCCAGCAGTTACGCGACAGGAGCCTACGAGCAGTACTTC.

V is TRBV6-2 or TRBV6-3 and J is TRBJ2-2, with 8 bases fitting TRBD2. In germline, CDR1 is MNHEY, CDR2 SVGEGT. Trimming cost V 4 bases and J 1 base; bases outside gene matches: 8. CDR3 length: 17 amino acids. CDR3 loop: CASSSLLAGQNTGELFF. The CDR3 coding sequence is TGTGCCAGCAGTTCCCTCTTAGCGGGGCAGAACACCGGGGAGCTGTTTTTT.

At least ten counts were recorded for this clonotype. This chain connects TRBV7-2 to TRBJ1-2; TRBD1 might be the D (6 bases). The ends were cut back, 1 base at V and 3 bases at J, with 21 bases in the middle. The CDR3 consists of 18 residues. CDR1 and CDR2 (germline): SGHTA, FQGNSA. CDR3 loop: CASSLGRPGTWVYYGYTF. CDR3 sequence (DNA): TGTGCCAGCAGCTTAGGTCGGCCAGGGACATGGGTCTACTATGGCTACACCTTC.

This clonotype was recorded many times. This chain links TRBV2 with TRBJ1-2; 7 nucleotides line up with TRBD1. V lost 4 bases and J lost 4; bases outside the gene matches: 9. The germline V gene encodes CDR1 SNHLY and CDR2 FYNNEI. The CDR3 length is 15 residues. CDR3 sequence (DNA): TGTGCCAGCAGTGGAGACAGGGTGGCTTTCTATGGCTACACCTTC. Protein: CASSGDRVAFYGYTF.

The V call is TRBV7-2, the J call TRBJ1-6, with unresolved D. The V and J ends lost 1 base and 7 bases respectively, with 11 bases between them. Germline CDR1 is SGHTA and CDR2 is FQGNSA. CDR3 length: 15 residues. The CDR3 DNA is TGTGCCAGCAGCTTAGACGCAAACATCAATTCACCCCTCCACTTT. This translates into CASSLDANINSPLHF. Full variable domain (missing parts from reference TRBV7-2 and TRBJ1-6): GAGVSQSPSNKVTEKGKDVELRCDPISGHTALYWYRQSLGQGLEFLIYFQGNSAPDKSGLPSDRFSAERTGGSVSTLTIQRTQQEDSAVYLCASSLDANINSPLHFGNGTRLTVT.

This clonotype was found many times. This chain joins TRBV11-2 and TRBJ2-7, with a possible D match to TRBD1 (5 bases). CDR1 is SGHAT and CDR2 is FQNNGV in the germline V gene. V was cut by 3 bases and J by 4 bases, with 19 bases left in between. This CDR3 contains 16 residues. CDR3 region: CASSLNSGYVDYEQYF. The DNA of the CDR3 is TGTGCCAGCAGCTTGAATTCAGGGTACGTTGATTACGAGCAGTACTTC.

The J gene is TRBJ1-4, the V gene TRBV12-3 or TRBV12-4, with D hard to call. V lost 5 bases and J lost 0, with 7 bases in between. CDR3 length: 14 residues. In nucleotides, the CDR3 is TGTGCCAGCAGTCATAGACCAACTAATGAAAAACTGTTTTTT. Amino acid sequence: CASSHRPTNEKLFF.

This clonotype was observed at least ten times. The chain employs TRBV20-1 and TRBJ1-2; 7 positions match TRBD1. Germline assignment: CDR1 DFQATT and CDR2 SNEGSKA (reference sequence). The CDR3 is 14 amino acids. The J segment lost 8 bases and the V segment lost 0 bases, leaving 9 bases of the junction unmatched. Here the CDR3 DNA reads TGCAGTGCTAGAGATCCGGCGACAGGGAGGGGCTACACCTTC. Translation: CSARDPATGRGYTF.

Ten or more counts support this clonotype. A read error may account for a junction end that differs from germline. This chain uses TRBV5-1 with TRBJ2-7, with D unclear. This CDR3 comprises 12 residues. Germline V gene data show CDR1 as SGHRS and CDR2 as YFSETQ. CDR3: CASSSPPYEQYF. The CDR3 DNA follows: TGTGCCAGCAGTTCCCCCCCATACGAGCAGTACTTC.

This clonotype has a count of ten or more. The V call is TRBV11-2, the J call TRBJ1-2; 7 bases map to TRBD1. Germline V gene sequence: CDR1 SGHAT, CDR2 FQNNGV. CDR3 size: 13 residues. The J segment lost 7 bases and the V segment lost 5 bases, leaving 7 bases of the junction unmatched. The CDR3 spells CASSHPGGSGYTF. CDR3 nucleotides: TGTGCCAGCAGCCATCCAGGGGGTTCTGGCTACACCTTC. The complete variable domain, with remaining parts taken from reference TRBV11-2 and TRBJ1-2, reads EAGVAQSPRYKIIEKRQSVAFWCNPISGHATLYWYQQILGQGPKLLIQFQNNGVVDDSQLPKDRFSAERLKGVDSTLKIQPAKLEDSAVYLCASSHPGGSGYTFGSGTRLTVV.

The chain recombines TRBV10-3 with TRBJ1-3; D remains ambiguous. V shed 8 bases and J shed 0 bases, with 14 bases lying between them. Germline V lookup: CDR1 ENHRY, CDR2 SYGVKD. The CDR3 is 15 amino acids. Written as DNA, the CDR3 is TGTGCCATCTCCCCGACCGACCTCTCTGGAAACACCATATATTTT. Encoded protein: CAISPTDLSGNTIYF.

This clonotype was counted between two and nine times. The V call is TRBV6-5, the J call TRBJ2-5; TRBD2 matches 12 bases. The CDR3 has 18 amino acids. Trimming took 3 bases from V and 1 from J; bases not matched to a gene: 9. CDR1 is MNHEY and CDR2 is SVGAGI in the germline V gene. The CDR3 DNA reads as TGTGCCAGCAGTTATGCGCGGACTAGCGGGAATCCCCAAGAGACCCAGTACTTC. Its protein product is CASSYARTSGNPQETQYF.

This clonotype was seen more than once but under ten times. The rearrangement links TRBV10-2 to TRBJ2-7, with D unresolved. V was pared by 6 bases and J by 2 bases, with 8 bases between. The germline V gene encodes CDR1 WSHSY and CDR2 SAAADI. The CDR3 consists of 12 residues. The CDR3 region has the DNA TGCGCCAGCAGGCTTGCGGCCTACGAGCAGTACTTC. Translation gives CASRLAAYEQYF.

This clonotype was picked up a small number of times. The chain links TRBV5-1 to TRBJ1-2; 7 nucleotides match TRBD1. J gave up 6 bases and V 1 base, and 6 bases lay outside the gene matches. Germline CDR1 reads SGHRS; CDR2 reads YFSETQ. This CDR3 comprises 14 residues. CDR3 amino acids: CASSLTGVRNGYTF. CDR3 DNA sequence: TGCGCCAGCAGCTTGACAGGGGTGAGGAATGGCTACACCTTC.

This clonotype was counted at least ten times. The rearrangement links TRBV6-5 to TRBJ2-2; maybe TRBD1 (5 bases). Trimming removed 4 bases at V and 1 base at J, with 19 bases between. The CDR3 runs 18 residues. The germline V gene encodes CDR1 MNHEY and CDR2 SVGAGI. CDR3 nucleotide sequence: TGTGCCAGCAGTTCACCCCCAGGGCTACTAAAGAACACCGGGGAGCTGTTTTTT. Its translation: CASSSPPGLLKNTGELFF.

Note on this clonotype: A single base separates this from a much larger clone, so it may be a read error. Without the conserved terminal phenylalanine or tryptophan, this CDR3 likely stems from a read error. This sequence joins TRBV7-2 and TRBJ2-1; the D is unclear. There are 13 residues in the CDR3. Trimming stripped 1 base from V and 10 bases from J, with 11 bases between. The V gene's germline CDR1 is SGHTA and CDR2 FQGNSA. The CDR3 loop is CASSLVSLLEQFS. Here the CDR3 DNA reads TGTGCCAGCAGCTTAGTTTCTCTTTTGGAGCAGTTCTCC.

This clonotype has at least ten counts. The chain uses TRBV20-1 and TRBJ2-2; D is perhaps TRBD1 or TRBD2 (5 bases each). Trimming took off 2 bases at V and 6 bases at J, with 13 bases between the two ends. The germline V gene encodes CDR1 DFQATT and CDR2 SNEGSKA (reference sequence). The CDR3 consists of 14 residues. The DNA of the CDR3 is TGCAGTGCTAGACAGACCCGAGGGGCCGGGGAGCTGTTTTTT. Its translation: CSARQTRGAGELFF.